These T cell receptor beta chains were read from a single sample in a study of T cells after posttransplantation cyclophosphamide. TCRdb's copy holds only in-frame clones and misses some; the assay was immunoSEQ multiplex PCR. The sample contains 30,000 to 40,000 clones, none of them singletons. Material for sequencing was PBMCs. Receptors originate from a man over 45 in good health, CMV-negative, and a related stem cell transplant donor. Both conserved end residues are part of each CDR3. A D gene is named only where the DNA matches it firmly. Clone size is stated in some rows and not others, as once, few, many or a class when expanded.

. TRBJ2-7 TRBV6-4 . CASTDWDTKASYEQYF TGTGCCAGCACCGATTGGGACACCAAAGCCTCCTACGAGCAGTACTTC
. TRBJ2-7 TRBV9 . CASSVAPTATYEQYF TGTGCCAGCAGCGTAGCTCCCACAGCCACCTACGAGCAGTACTTC
many TRBJ2-3 TRBV6-4 TRBD2 CASSDSSSGEVDTQYF TGTGCCAGCAGTGACTCGTCGAGCGGGGAGGTAGATACGCAGTATTTT
few TRBJ2-7 TRBV7-9 . CASSLFRGNEQYF TGTGCCAGCAGCTTATTCCGAGGGAACGAGCAGTACTTC
many TRBJ1-2 TRBV11-2 . CASSLATESYGYTF TGTGCCAGCAGCTTAGCGACAGAGAGCTATGGCTACACCTTC
few TRBJ2-7 TRBV7-2 TRBD2 CASSLTSGYEQYF TGTGCCAGCAGCCTGACTAGCGGGTACGAGCAGTACTTC
many TRBJ1-5 TRBV18 TRBD1 CASSPMGQLADQPQHF TGTGCCAGCTCACCAATGGGACAGTTGGCGGATCAGCCCCAGCATTTT
. TRBJ2-1 TRBV6-1 TRBD2 CASSVATSGRQGQFF TGTGCCAGCAGTGTCGCAACTAGCGGGAGACAGGGGCAGTTCTTC
. TRBJ2-1 TRBV7-9 TRBD2 CASSFNPLAGGPNEQFF TGTGCCAGCAGCTTCAACCCCTTAGCGGGGGGGCCAAATGAGCAGTTCTTC
many TRBJ2-6 TRBV11-2 . CASSLGAAGANVLTF TGTGCCAGCAGCTTAGGTGCGGCTGGGGCCAACGTCCTGACTTTC
. TRBJ2-5 TRBV5-1 TRBD2 CASSLNQRGGAETQYF TGCGCCAGCTCACTGAACCAGCGGGGGGGGGCGGAGACCCAGTACTTC
many TRBJ1-2 TRBV19 . CASTVRGYGYTF TGTGCCAGTACTGTCCGGGGCTATGGCTACACCTTC
many TRBJ1-5 TRBV4-1 . CASSPRGPAANQPQHF TGCGCCAGCAGCCCCAGGGGCCCGGCGGCCAATCAGCCCCAGCATTTT
many TRBJ2-7 TRBV9 TRBD1 CASSFKGTGGDEQYF TGTGCCAGCAGCTTCAAGGGGACAGGGGGCGACGAGCAGTACTTC
many TRBJ1-5 TRBV2 TRBD1 CASRKTGSNQPQHF TGTGCCAGCAGAAAGACAGGGAGCAATCAGCCCCAGCATTTT
many TRBJ2-1 TRBV4-3 . CASSQGRGNEQFF TGCGCCAGCAGCCAAGGTAGGGGGAATGAGCAGTTCTTC
many TRBJ2-1 TRBV6-5 . CASSYSTGLYNEQFF TGTGCCAGCAGTTACTCCACAGGGCTGTACAATGAGCAGTTCTTC
many TRBJ1-3 TRBV5-1 . CASSSGDTGNTIYF TGCGCCAGCAGCTCAGGGGACACGGGAAACACCATATATTTT
many TRBJ2-7 TRBV9 . CASSVADTSKQYF TGTGCCAGCAGCGTAGCCGATACTAGTAAACAGTACTTC
many TRBJ1-1 TRBV5-1 . CASSLALGGGTEAFF TGCGCCAGCAGCTTGGCCTTGGGTGGAGGGACTGAAGCTTTCTTT
few TRBJ2-3 TRBV7-8 TRBD2 CASSSRTSGSKDTQYF TGTGCCAGCAGCTCACGGACTAGCGGGAGTAAGGATACGCAGTATTTT
many TRBJ1-5 TRBV5-6 TRBD1 CASSTGQGSNQPQHF TGTGCCAGCAGCACCGGACAGGGTAGCAATCAGCCCCAGCATTTT
many TRBJ2-2 TRBV11-3 . CASSLDGGRGGELFF TGTGCCAGCAGCCTCGACGGGGGGCGGGGCGGGGAGCTGTTTTTT
. TRBJ2-3 TRBV6-1 TRBD2 CASSGLKGSGRTDTQYF TGTGCCAGCAGTGGACTTAAGGGGAGCGGGAGAACAGATACGCAGTATTTT
few TRBJ1-1 TRBV18 . CASSPGENTEAFF TGTGCCAGCTCACCCGGAGAGAACACTGAAGCTTTCTTT
many TRBJ1-4 TRBV10-3 TRBD1 CAISAGTAYNEKLFF TGTGCCATCAGTGCCGGGACAGCCTATAATGAAAAACTGTTTTTT
few TRBJ2-7 TRBV18 . CASSLRTIGSYEQYF TGTGCCAGCTCACTGAGGACTATCGGATCCTACGAGCAGTACTTC
many TRBJ2-5 TRBV6-4 TRBD2 CASSALAGEKETQYF TGTGCCAGCAGTGCCCTAGCGGGAGAGAAGGAGACCCAGTACTTC
many TRBJ2-1 TRBV6-5 . CASSLGQLRDEQFF TGTGCCAGCAGTTTGGGCCAGCTAAGAGATGAGCAGTTCTTC
many TRBJ2-3 TRBV6-1 . CASSEMAFSTDTQYF TGTGCCAGCAGTGAGATGGCTTTTAGCACAGATACGCAGTATTTT
many TRBJ2-2 TRBV28 TRBD1 CASSLRTQGAGELFF TGTGCCAGCAGTTTACGAACTCAGGGGGCCGGGGAGCTGTTTTTT
many TRBJ2-7 TRBV6-5 . CASSSHSGTYEQYF TGTGCCAGCAGTTCCCATTCCGGTACCTACGAGCAGTACTTC
many TRBJ2-7 TRBV5-1 . CASSSGTLSYEQYF TGCGCCAGCAGCTCCGGGACACTCAGCTACGAGCAGTACTTC
many TRBJ2-7 TRBV7-6 . CASSLAEWGDSYEQYF TGTGCCAGCAGCTTAGCGGAGTGGGGCGACTCCTACGAGCAGTACTTC
many TRBJ1-1 TRBV9 TRBD1 CASSVSPGQGNEAFF TGTGCCAGCAGCGTCTCACCGGGACAGGGAAATGAAGCTTTCTTT
many TRBJ2-7 TRBV19 TRBD1 CASSGRQGYEQYF TGTGCCAGTAGTGGGAGACAGGGATACGAGCAGTACTTC
many TRBJ2-7 TRBV18 TRBD2 CASSPASGRDEQYF TGTGCCAGCTCACCTGCTAGCGGGAGGGACGAGCAGTACTTC
many TRBJ2-1 TRBV7-3 TRBD2 CASSSSAGPNNEQFF TGTGCCAGCAGCTCTTCAGCGGGACCAAACAATGAGCAGTTCTTC
many TRBJ1-4 TRBV19 . CASSRTATNEKLFF TGTGCCAGTAGTAGAACGGCAACTAATGAAAAACTGTTTTTT
few TRBJ2-7 TRBV6-1 TRBD2 CASSEISGSSYEQYF TGTGCCAGCAGTGAAATAAGCGGGAGCTCCTACGAGCAGTACTTC
few TRBJ2-7 TRBV6-5 TRBD2 CAGNSAGGKSYEQYF TGTGCCGGCAACTCGGCGGGGGGAAAAAGCTACGAGCAGTACTTC
few TRBJ1-1 TRBV2 . CASSEINPNMNTEAFF TGTGCCAGCAGTGAAATTAATCCCAACATGAACACTGAAGCTTTCTTT
many TRBJ1-5 TRBV2 . CASSLTGPPWPQHF TGTGCCAGCAGTTTGACAGGACCCCCTTGGCCCCAGCATTTT
many TRBJ2-1 TRBV19 . CASSIVNEQFF TGTGCCAGTAGTATCGTCAATGAGCAGTTCTTC
many TRBJ1-2 TRBV4-1 . CASSQDPGGASDGYTF TGCGCCAGCAGCCAAGATCCTGGGGGCGCCAGTGACGGCTACACCTTC
. TRBJ2-3 TRBV7-2 . CASSLEGGGPQYF TGTGCCAGCAGCTTAGAGGGAGGGGGACCCCAGTATTTT
many TRBJ2-1 TRBV5-1 TRBD2 CASSWGGGSGNEQFF TGCGCCAGCAGCTGGGGGGGAGGTAGCGGCAATGAGCAGTTCTTC
. TRBJ2-1 TRBV6-5 . CASSYSLRGGVNEQFF TGTGCCAGCAGTTACTCATTGAGGGGGGGTGTGAATGAGCAGTTCTTC
. TRBJ2-3 TRBV5-6 TRBD2 CASSLVGLAGGPETDTQYF TGTGCCAGCAGCTTGGTCGGCCTAGCGGGGGGGCCTGAGACAGATACGCAGTATTTT
few TRBJ2-3 TRBV6-1 TRBD1 CASTKTGGDTQYF TGTGCCAGCACCAAGACAGGGGGAGATACGCAGTATTTT
many TRBJ1-4 TRBV11-2 TRBD1 CASSGTGGAPNEKLFF TGTGCCAGCAGCGGGACAGGGGGCGCCCCTAATGAAAAACTGTTTTTT
many TRBJ2-1 TRBV2 . CASSDDSYNEQFF TGTGCCAGCAGTGACGACAGTTACAATGAGCAGTTCTTC
few TRBJ1-3 TRBV9 TRBD1 CASSVRDRGRSGSGNTIYF TGTGCCAGCAGCGTCCGGGACAGGGGGCGTTCGGGCTCTGGAAACACCATATATTTT